This TCR beta chain emerged from a study of early T cells in non-severe SARS-CoV-2 infection. General study results and limits: VDJdb matching skewed toward anti-spike CD8 responses, missing private and CD4 specificities.

The CDR3 runs to 13 residues. CDR1 and CDR2 (germline): MNHEY, SMNVEV (reference sequence). Trimming removed 3 bases from V and 4 bases from J, with 9 bases in between. In this sample, this clonotype turned up many times. Its matching antigen is unknown. TCRdb independently ran MiXCR on the 5' RACE reads; one entry per CDR3 protein. The data show roughly 46,000 distinct CDR3 sequences, roughly 5% seen once. The starting material was whole blood, obtained at baseline. This sequence joins TRBV27 and TRBJ1-1, with no clear D. This receptor was identified in an adult who was a healthcare worker with PCR-confirmed SARS-CoV-2 infection or an uninfected control (not recorded which). This CDR3 reads CASSFTVGTEAFF. Here the CDR3 DNA reads TGTGCCAGCAGTTTTACGGTGGGCACTGAAGCTTTCTTT.